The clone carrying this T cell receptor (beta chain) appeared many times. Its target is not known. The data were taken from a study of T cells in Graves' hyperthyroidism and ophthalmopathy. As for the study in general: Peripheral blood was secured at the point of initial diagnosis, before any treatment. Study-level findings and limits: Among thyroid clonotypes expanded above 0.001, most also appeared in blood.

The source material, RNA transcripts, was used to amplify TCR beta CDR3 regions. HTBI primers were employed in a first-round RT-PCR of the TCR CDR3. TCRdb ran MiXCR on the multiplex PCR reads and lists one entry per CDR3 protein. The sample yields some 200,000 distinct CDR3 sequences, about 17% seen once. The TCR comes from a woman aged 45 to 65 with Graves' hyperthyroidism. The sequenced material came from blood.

CDR3 nucleotides: TGTGCCAGCAGCCTACATCTGGTAGCGGGAGGGCCTAAGACGCAGTATTTT. Its protein is CASSLHLVAGGPKTQYF. The rearrangement links TRBV11-2 to TRBJ2-3; TRBD2 matches at 11 bases. V dropped 5 bases and J dropped 9; count of bases not matched to a gene: 16. The CDR3 loop spans 17 amino acids. Germline lookup yields CDR1 SGHAT and CDR2 FQNNGV. Complete variable domain (other parts from reference TRBV11-2 and TRBJ2-3): EAGVAQSPRYKIIEKRQSVAFWCNPISGHATLYWYQQILGQGPKLLIQFQNNGVVDDSQLPKDRFSAERLKGVDSTLKIQPAKLEDSAVYLCASSLHLVAGGPKTQYFGPGTRLTVL.